The sequence of this T cell receptor beta chain was determined in a study of post-analysis software for immune sequencing data. Unique molecular identifiers tagged the TCR beta cDNA libraries. TCRdb ran MiXCR on the PCR reads and lists one entry per CDR3 protein. The sample gives 380,000 or so distinct CDR3 sequences, roughly 35% of which show up once; over 10% is in the top ten. Germline loops: CDR1 WSHSY, CDR2 SAAADI. V was pared by 6 bases and J by 3 bases, with 15 bases of the junction left unmatched. This CDR3 has 17 residues. Study-level results: Among a few TRBV segments more frequent in patients than controls were TRBV5-6, TRBV5-1 and TRBV20-1.

This clonotype was detected a few times. Antigen unknown. The sequenced sample consisted of blood. This chain connects TRBV10-2 to TRBJ2-7; 9 nucleotides match TRBD2. This receptor was taken from a girl aged 5-17 years with multiple sclerosis. This CDR3 reads CASRVSGGSSGGYEQYF. Written as DNA, the CDR3 is TGCGCCAGCAGGGTAAGCGGGGGGTCCTCCGGAGGCTACGAGCAGTACTTC.